This is a list of T cell receptor beta chains from one sample in a study of vaccination and CD4 T cells after COVID-19. TCRdb used MiXCR to reprocess the PCR reads, holding one entry per CDR3 protein. The data hold some 9,600 distinct CDR3 sequences, with roughly 63% observed a single time. These receptors' targets are unknown. The sequencing sample was made of CD4+ T cells from blood, cultured in vitro. The receptors here all came from a human donor who had recovered from COVID-19. Both conserved end residues are part of each CDR3. Each record gives: clone size, J gene, V gene, D gene, CDR3 protein, CDR3 DNA. A D gene is named only where the DNA matches it firmly. A row's size may be missing; if present it is once, few, many or a size class.

>once|TRBJ1-2|TRBV10-2|.
CASGSGVPNYGYTF
TGCGCCAGCGGGAGCGGGGTTCCTAACTATGGCTACACCTTC
>.|TRBJ2-1|TRBV20-1|TRBD2
CSAILSGGAEEQFF
TGCAGTGCTATCCTTAGCGGGGGGGCCGAGGAGCAGTTCTTC
>.|TRBJ1-1|TRBV7-9|.
CASSLTGSTEAFF
TGTGCCAGCAGCCTTACAGGGAGTACTGAAGCTTTCTTT
>few|TRBJ2-7|TRBV28|.
CASSLGQGGSYEQYF
TGTGCCAGCAGTTTGGGGCAGGGAGGCTCCTACGAGCAGTACTTC
>.|TRBJ1-1|TRBV27|.
CASRLISDSLSVTEAFF
TGTGCCAGCAGACTAATTTCGGACAGTTTGTCGGTCACTGAAGCTTTCTTT
>.|TRBJ1-1|TRBV19|TRBD1
CASSTGQGWTEAFF
TGTGCCAGTAGTACCGGACAGGGTTGGACTGAAGCTTTCTTT
>.|TRBJ1-2|TRBV24-1|.
CATSDPSLGRDGYTF
TGTGCCACCAGTGATCCTTCCCTTGGCAGGGACGGCTACACCTTC
>few|TRBJ1-3|TRBV11-3|.
CASSLVRGAGNTIYF
TGTGCCAGCAGTTTGGTGAGGGGGGCTGGAAACACCATATATTTT
>.|TRBJ2-2|TRBV7-8|.
CASSIQGNTGELFF
TGTGCCAGCAGCATACAGGGGAACACCGGGGAGCTGTTTTTT
>.|TRBJ1-3|TRBV7-2|.
CASSLASPGNTIYF
TGTGCCAGCAGCTTAGCGTCCCCTGGAAACACCATATATTTT
>few|TRBJ1-5|TRBV6-1|.
CASSEVWQGDQPQHF
TGTGCCAGCAGTGAAGTTTGGCAGGGAGACCAGCCCCAGCATTTT
>few|TRBJ2-3|TRBV20-1|.
CSARDPFTDTQYF
TGCAGTGCTAGAGATCCCTTCACAGATACGCAGTATTTT
>once|TRBJ2-5|TRBV5-1|.
CASSRRTEQETQYF
TGCGCCAGCAGCCGCCGCACTGAACAAGAGACCCAGTACTTC
>.|TRBJ2-5|TRBV27|TRBD1
CASSSTTGGGETQYF
TGTGCCAGCAGTTCTACGACAGGGGGTGGGGAGACCCAGTACTTC
>.|TRBJ2-1|TRBV5-4|TRBD1
CASTRPGQEIEQFF
TGTGCCAGCACCCGGCCGGGACAGGAGATTGAGCAGTTCTTC
>.|TRBJ2-7|TRBV7-9|.
CASQPYDPTHEQYF
TGTGCCAGTCAACCTTACGATCCTACCCACGAGCAGTACTTC
>.|TRBJ1-1|TRBV12-3/TRBV12-4|.
CASSLRELGAFF
TGTGCCAGCAGCCTCCGGGAGCTCGGGGCTTTCTTT
>once|TRBJ1-5|TRBV28|TRBD1
CASSLGTDHSNQPQHF
TGTGCCAGCAGTTTAGGGACAGATCATAGCAATCAGCCCCAGCATTTT
>few|TRBJ2-5|TRBV24-1|TRBD2
CATSDSGLAGARETQYF
TGTGCCACCAGTGATTCGGGACTAGCGGGAGCTCGAGAGACCCAGTACTTC
>.|TRBJ1-5|TRBV20-1|TRBD1
CSASAGTGSNQPQHF
TGCAGTGCTAGCGCCGGGACAGGCAGCAATCAGCCCCAGCATTTT
>few|TRBJ1-3|TRBV6-1|.
CASSPPAGSGNTIYF
TGTGCCAGCAGTCCCCCCGCTGGGTCTGGAAACACCATATATTTT
>few|TRBJ2-3|TRBV20-1|.
CSADAGTDTQYF
TGCAGCGCGGACGCGGGCACAGATACGCAGTATTTT
>.|TRBJ1-3|TRBV7-9|.
CASSLAQGKSSGNTIYF
TGTGCCAGCAGCTTAGCGCAGGGCAAAAGCTCTGGAAACACCATATATTTT
>.|TRBJ1-1|TRBV20-1|TRBD1
CSAPGQGAGAFF
TGCAGTGCCCCGGGACAGGGGGCAGGAGCTTTCTTT
>few|TRBJ1-1|TRBV6-1|.
CASSEGYAMNTEAFF
TGTGCCAGCAGTGAAGGGTATGCCATGAACACTGAAGCTTTCTTT
>.|TRBJ1-5|TRBV12-3/TRBV12-4|.
CASSFLGPQPQHF
TGTGCCAGCAGTTTTCTGGGTCCTCAGCCCCAGCATTTT
>.|TRBJ2-2|TRBV7-3|TRBD2
CASSFTSGNTGELFF
TGTGCCAGCAGCTTCACTAGCGGAAACACCGGGGAGCTGTTTTTT
>.|TRBJ1-5|TRBV20-1|.
CSAREDQNQPQHF
TGCAGTGCTAGAGAGGACCAAAATCAGCCCCAGCATTTT
>.|TRBJ2-5|TRBV20-1|.
CSANWWQETQYF
TGCAGTGCTAATTGGTGGCAAGAGACCCAGTACTTC
>.|TRBJ1-1|TRBV2|.
CASGGGRGLRGAFF
TGTGCCAGCGGTGGGGGGCGCGGTTTAAGGGGAGCTTTCTTT
>.|TRBJ2-1|TRBV4-2|TRBD1
CASSQETGSTYNEQFF
TGTGCCAGCAGCCAAGAGACAGGGTCAACCTACAATGAGCAGTTCTTC
>.|TRBJ2-7|TRBV20-1|.
CSASFLGKDYEQYF
TGCAGTGCTAGCTTCTTGGGAAAGGACTACGAGCAGTACTTC
>.|TRBJ1-2|TRBV7-9|.
CASSLAGQWSVYTF
TGTGCCAGCAGCTTAGCAGGCCAGTGGTCTGTCTACACCTTC
>.|TRBJ1-2|TRBV2|TRBD1
CASSNRGNYGYTF
TGTGCCAGCAGTAACAGGGGTAACTATGGCTACACCTTC
>once|TRBJ2-3|TRBV10-3|.
CAISGSTDTQYF
TGTGCCATCAGTGGGAGCACAGATACGCAGTATTTT
>.|TRBJ2-1|TRBV6-5|TRBD2
CASSYYSGTNYNEQFF
TGTGCCAGCAGTTACTATTCCGGGACTAATTACAATGAGCAGTTCTTC
>.|TRBJ1-2|TRBV6-1|TRBD1
CASRRDSNYGYTF
TGTGCCAGCAGAAGGGACAGCAACTATGGCTACACCTTC
>.|TRBJ1-2|TRBV7-8|TRBD1
CASSYGQGIGDGYTF
TGTGCCAGCAGCTACGGACAGGGGATCGGCGATGGCTACACCTTC
>.|TRBJ1-1|TRBV2|.
CASSEGAGTEAFF
TGTGCCAGCAGTGAGGGAGCGGGCACTGAAGCTTTCTTT
>.|TRBJ2-1|TRBV20-1|TRBD2
CSARSDLAGESIEQFF
TGCAGTGCTAGATCTGATCTAGCGGGAGAGAGTATTGAGCAGTTCTTC
>few|TRBJ1-5|TRBV2|TRBD1
CASRSGQFWQPQHF
TGTGCCAGCAGGTCGGGACAGTTCTGGCAGCCCCAGCATTTT
>.|TRBJ2-1|TRBV7-2|TRBD2
CASSLAERGGPNEQFF
TGTGCCAGCAGCTTAGCGGAGCGGGGGGGTCCGAATGAGCAGTTCTTC
>.|TRBJ2-5|TRBV20-1|TRBD2
CSARDLAGNQETQYF
TGCAGTGCTAGAGATCTAGCGGGGAACCAAGAGACCCAGTACTTC
>.|TRBJ1-6|TRBV20-1|TRBD1
CSATPQGGFSPLHF
TGCAGTGCAACGCCACAGGGGGGCTTTTCACCCCTCCACTTT